This is a list of T cell receptor beta chains from one sample in a study of T cells in tumors after PD-1 blockade. Some clones are missing from TCRdb's copy, which holds only in-frame ones; the method was immunoSEQ multiplex PCR. The sample has about 33,000 clones, about three quarters seen once. Material: PBMCs, obtained before anti-PD-1 treatment. These receptors all come from a human donor with basal cell carcinoma. CDR3s leave out the opening cysteine and the closing phenylalanine or tryptophan. The D gene is left open where the match is weak.

j_call: TRBJ2-3; d_call: NA; v_call: TRBV6-2/TRBV6-3; cdr3_aa: ASSPPRRRATDTQY
j_call: TRBJ2-1; d_call: TRBD2; v_call: TRBV7-9; cdr3_aa: ASSLSSSAGNNEQF
j_call: TRBJ2-7; d_call: NA; v_call: TRBV5-6; cdr3_aa: ASSLGFEQY
j_call: TRBJ2-2; d_call: NA; v_call: TRBV7-2; cdr3_aa: ASSSSGTTTGELF
j_call: TRBJ1-6; d_call: NA; v_call: TRBV28; cdr3_aa: ASRRESSPLH
j_call: TRBJ2-7; d_call: TRBD2; v_call: TRBV7-4; cdr3_aa: ASSLMRRGGRREY
j_call: TRBJ2-5; d_call: NA; v_call: TRBV29-1; cdr3_aa: SVAGRGASGETQY
j_call: TRBJ2-1; d_call: TRBD2; v_call: TRBV27; cdr3_aa: ASSSQTFGGAGPYNEQF
j_call: TRBJ2-7; d_call: TRBD1; v_call: TRBV29-1; cdr3_aa: SVEGQGAYEQY
j_call: TRBJ1-4; d_call: NA; v_call: TRBV27; cdr3_aa: ASSFGSPGSVATNEKLF
j_call: TRBJ2-3; d_call: NA; v_call: TRBV7-2; cdr3_aa: ASSFSRASTDTQY
j_call: TRBJ2-1; d_call: NA; v_call: TRBV15; cdr3_aa: ATSRDGGFSYNEQF
j_call: TRBJ2-7; d_call: NA; v_call: TRBV6-5; cdr3_aa: ASTRLAVERYEQY
j_call: TRBJ2-7; d_call: NA; v_call: TRBV21-1; cdr3_aa: ASSKTYSSYEQY
j_call: TRBJ2-7; d_call: NA; v_call: TRBV6-6; cdr3_aa: ASRFGSEQY
j_call: TRBJ2-5; d_call: NA; v_call: TRBV9; cdr3_aa: ASSVGGASRIQETQY
j_call: TRBJ2-1; d_call: TRBD2; v_call: TRBV27; cdr3_aa: ASRRPLAGSNEQF
j_call: TRBJ1-6; d_call: NA; v_call: TRBV19; cdr3_aa: ASSTQGGDNSPLH
j_call: TRBJ2-3; d_call: NA; v_call: TRBV14; cdr3_aa: ASSQDLGADTQY
j_call: TRBJ1-3; d_call: NA; v_call: TRBV7-9; cdr3_aa: ASSPLGQALRGNTIY
j_call: TRBJ2-7; d_call: NA; v_call: TRBV6-5; cdr3_aa: ASQGTSQRAYEQY
j_call: TRBJ1-1; d_call: NA; v_call: TRBV6-5; cdr3_aa: ASKQGNGEAF
j_call: TRBJ2-1; d_call: NA; v_call: TRBV7-9; cdr3_aa: ASSLEGGGEQF
j_call: TRBJ2-4; d_call: NA; v_call: TRBV29-1; cdr3_aa: SVRAVGQNIQY
j_call: TRBJ2-7; d_call: TRBD1; v_call: TRBV5-5; cdr3_aa: ASSLGDRVTYEQY
j_call: TRBJ2-7; d_call: TRBD1; v_call: TRBV11-1; cdr3_aa: ASSRGTGGVKEQY
j_call: TRBJ2-7; d_call: NA; v_call: TRBV12-3/TRBV12-4; cdr3_aa: ASSFGYYEQY
j_call: TRBJ1-1; d_call: NA; v_call: TRBV7-9; cdr3_aa: ASSLGGTPQSWVAEAF
j_call: TRBJ2-7; d_call: NA; v_call: TRBV9; cdr3_aa: ASSGPRAYEQY
j_call: TRBJ1-2; d_call: NA; v_call: TRBV11-3; cdr3_aa: ASSFSLVDEFNYGYT
j_call: TRBJ2-7; d_call: TRBD1; v_call: TRBV7-2; cdr3_aa: ASLQRTGIYEQY
j_call: TRBJ1-5; d_call: TRBD1; v_call: TRBV29-1; cdr3_aa: SVAQGSNQPQH
j_call: TRBJ2-3; d_call: TRBD2; v_call: TRBV12-5; cdr3_aa: ASGSSLAGLNAQY
j_call: TRBJ2-3; d_call: TRBD1; v_call: TRBV6-4; cdr3_aa: ASSDRPVQGSTDTQY
j_call: TRBJ1-3; d_call: NA; v_call: TRBV7-2; cdr3_aa: ASSPTLSSGNTIY
j_call: TRBJ2-2; d_call: NA; v_call: TRBV4-3; cdr3_aa: ASSQGHGSGELF
j_call: TRBJ2-1; d_call: NA; v_call: TRBV9; cdr3_aa: ASSVMGRKQF
j_call: TRBJ2-5; d_call: TRBD1; v_call: TRBV2; cdr3_aa: ASSSDRGPGETQY
j_call: TRBJ1-1; d_call: NA; v_call: TRBV11-1; cdr3_aa: ASSLGQGNTEAF
j_call: TRBJ2-2; d_call: NA; v_call: TRBV15; cdr3_aa: ATRWGHINTGELF
j_call: TRBJ2-7; d_call: NA; v_call: TRBV29-1; cdr3_aa: SVDSQTTNAGYEQY